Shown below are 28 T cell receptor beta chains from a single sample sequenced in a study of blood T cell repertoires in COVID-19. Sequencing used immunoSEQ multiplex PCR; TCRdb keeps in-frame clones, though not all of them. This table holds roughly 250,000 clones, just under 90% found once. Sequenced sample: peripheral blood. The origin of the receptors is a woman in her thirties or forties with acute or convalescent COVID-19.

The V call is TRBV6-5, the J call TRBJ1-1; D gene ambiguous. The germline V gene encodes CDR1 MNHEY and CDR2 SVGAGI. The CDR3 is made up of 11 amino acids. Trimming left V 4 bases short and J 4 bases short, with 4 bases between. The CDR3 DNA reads TGTGCCAGCAGTTCCCGCACTGAAGCTTTCTTT. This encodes CASSSRTEAFF.

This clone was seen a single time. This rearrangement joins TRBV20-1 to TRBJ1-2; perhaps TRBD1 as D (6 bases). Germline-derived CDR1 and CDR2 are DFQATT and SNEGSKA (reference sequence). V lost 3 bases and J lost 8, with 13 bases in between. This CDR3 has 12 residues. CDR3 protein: CSASLAGDGYTF. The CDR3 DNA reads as TGCAGTGCTAGTTTGGCAGGGGACGGCTACACCTTC.

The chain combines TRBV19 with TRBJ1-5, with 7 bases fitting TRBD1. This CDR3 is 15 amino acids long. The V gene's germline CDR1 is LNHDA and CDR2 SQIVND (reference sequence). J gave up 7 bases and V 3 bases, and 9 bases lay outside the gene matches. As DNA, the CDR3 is TGTGCCAGTAGTATTAGAACAGGGGCCGGGCAGCCCCAGCATTTT. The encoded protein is CASSIRTGAGQPQHF.

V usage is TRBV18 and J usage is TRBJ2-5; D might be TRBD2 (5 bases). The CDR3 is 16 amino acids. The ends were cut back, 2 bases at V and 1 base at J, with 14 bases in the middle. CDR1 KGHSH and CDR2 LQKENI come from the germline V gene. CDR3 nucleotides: TGTGCCAGCTCACCAGTTGTAGGGAGAGGCCAAGAGACCCAGTACTTC. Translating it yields CASSPVVGRGQETQYF.

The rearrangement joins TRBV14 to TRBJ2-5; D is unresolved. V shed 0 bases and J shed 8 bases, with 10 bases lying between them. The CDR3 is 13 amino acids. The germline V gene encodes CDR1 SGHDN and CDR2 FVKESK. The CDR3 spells CASSQDTRGTQYF. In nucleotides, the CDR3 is TGTGCCAGCAGCCAAGATACCCGAGGAACCCAGTACTTC.

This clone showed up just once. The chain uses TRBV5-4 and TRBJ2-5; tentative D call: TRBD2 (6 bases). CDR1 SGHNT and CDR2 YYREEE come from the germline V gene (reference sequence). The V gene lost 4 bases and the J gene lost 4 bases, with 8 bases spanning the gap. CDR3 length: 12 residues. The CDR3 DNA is TGTGCCAGCAGCCCCGGGGGAGAGACCCAGTACTTC. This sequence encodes CASSPGGETQYF.

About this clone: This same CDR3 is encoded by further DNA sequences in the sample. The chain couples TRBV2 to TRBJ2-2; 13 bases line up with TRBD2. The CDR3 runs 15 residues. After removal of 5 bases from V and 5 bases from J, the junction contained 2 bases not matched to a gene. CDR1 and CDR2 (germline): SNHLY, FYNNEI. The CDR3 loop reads CASSRLAGGTGELFF. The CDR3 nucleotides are TGTGCCAGCAGTCGACTAGCGGGGGGTACCGGGGAGCTGTTTTTT.

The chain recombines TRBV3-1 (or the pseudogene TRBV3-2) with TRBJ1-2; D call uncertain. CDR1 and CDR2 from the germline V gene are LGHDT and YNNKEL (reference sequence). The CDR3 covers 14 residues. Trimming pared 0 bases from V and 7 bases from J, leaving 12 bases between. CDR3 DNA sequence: TGTGCCAGCAGCCAAGACGGAGGATTGCGTGGCTACACCTTC. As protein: CASSQDGGLRGYTF.

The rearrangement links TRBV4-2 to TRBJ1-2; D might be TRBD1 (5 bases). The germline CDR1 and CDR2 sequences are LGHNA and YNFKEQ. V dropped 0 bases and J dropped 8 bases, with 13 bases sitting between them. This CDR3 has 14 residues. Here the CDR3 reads CASSQDQGQGGYTF. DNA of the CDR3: TGTGCCAGCAGCCAAGATCAAGGGCAGGGAGGCTACACCTTC.

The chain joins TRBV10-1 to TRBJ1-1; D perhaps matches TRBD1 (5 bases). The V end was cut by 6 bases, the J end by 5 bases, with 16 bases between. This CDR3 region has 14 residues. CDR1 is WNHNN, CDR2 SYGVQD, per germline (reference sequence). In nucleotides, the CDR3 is TGCGCCAGCAGCCCCGGGAGCGGGGGGACTGAAGCTTTCTTT. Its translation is CASSPGSGGTEAFF.

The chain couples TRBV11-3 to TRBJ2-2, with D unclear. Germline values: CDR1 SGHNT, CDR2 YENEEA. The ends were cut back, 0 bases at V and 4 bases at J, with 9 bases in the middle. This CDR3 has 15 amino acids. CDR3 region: CASSLEGGGTGELFF. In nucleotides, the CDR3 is TGTGCCAGCAGCTTAGAAGGCGGTGGCACCGGGGAGCTGTTTTTT.

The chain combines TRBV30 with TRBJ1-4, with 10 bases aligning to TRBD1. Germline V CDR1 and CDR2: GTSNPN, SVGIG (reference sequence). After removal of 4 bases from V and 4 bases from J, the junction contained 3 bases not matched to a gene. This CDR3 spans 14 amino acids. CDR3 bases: TGTGCCTGGAAAGGGACAGGGGATAATGAAAAACTGTTTTTT. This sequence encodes CAWKGTGDNEKLFF.

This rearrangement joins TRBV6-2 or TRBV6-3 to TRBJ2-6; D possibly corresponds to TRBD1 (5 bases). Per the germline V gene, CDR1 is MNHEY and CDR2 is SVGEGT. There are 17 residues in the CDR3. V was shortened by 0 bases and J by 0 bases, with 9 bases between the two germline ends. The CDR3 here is CASSYSLTDSGANVLTF. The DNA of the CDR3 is TGTGCCAGCAGTTACTCCCTGACAGACTCTGGGGCCAACGTCCTGACTTTC.

The CDR3 here is CASSHREWIGGRYEQYV. The CDR3 nucleotides read TGTGCCAGCAGCCATCGGGAATGGATTGGGGGCCGGTACGAGCAGTACGTC. The chain carries TRBV14 and TRBJ2-7, with a weak D call TRBD1 (6 bases). Trimming removed 3 bases at V and 4 bases at J, with 22 bases between. The CDR3 sequence is 17 residues long. CDR1 is SGHDN and CDR2 is FVKESK in the germline V gene.

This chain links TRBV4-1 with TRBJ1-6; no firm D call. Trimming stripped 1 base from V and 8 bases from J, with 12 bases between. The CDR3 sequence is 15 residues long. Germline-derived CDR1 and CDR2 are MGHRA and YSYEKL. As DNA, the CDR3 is TGCGCCAGCAGCCAAGGAGAACAGATTTATTCACCCCTCCACTTT. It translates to CASSQGEQIYSPLHF.

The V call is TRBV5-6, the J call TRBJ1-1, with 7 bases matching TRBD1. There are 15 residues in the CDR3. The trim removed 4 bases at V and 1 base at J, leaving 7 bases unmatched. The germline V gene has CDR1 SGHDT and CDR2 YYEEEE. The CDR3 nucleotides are TGTGCCAGCAGCACCGGACAGGTTACGAACACTGAAGCTTTCTTT. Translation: CASSTGQVTNTEAFF.

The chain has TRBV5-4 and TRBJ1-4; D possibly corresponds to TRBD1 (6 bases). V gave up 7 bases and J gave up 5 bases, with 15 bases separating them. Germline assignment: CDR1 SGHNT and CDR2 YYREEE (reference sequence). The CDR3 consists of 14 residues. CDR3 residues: CASRRDKKNEKLFF. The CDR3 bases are TGTGCCAGCCGCCGGGACAAAAAGAATGAAAAACTGTTTTTT. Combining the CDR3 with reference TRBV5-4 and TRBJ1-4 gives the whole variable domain ETGVTQSPTHLIKTRGQQVTLRCSSQSGHNTVSWYQQALGQGPQFIFQYYREEENGRGNFPPRFSGLQFPNYSSELNVNALELDDSALYLCASRRDKKNEKLFFGSGTQLSVL.

This CDR3 reads CTTLTGGLGYTF. The DNA for the CDR3 is TGCACCACATTGACTGGGGGCCTTGGCTACACCTTC. The V call is TRBV29-1, the J call TRBJ1-2; maybe TRBD1 (6 bases). Looked up from germline, CDR1 is SQVTM and CDR2 is ANQGSEA. The CDR3 covers 12 residues.

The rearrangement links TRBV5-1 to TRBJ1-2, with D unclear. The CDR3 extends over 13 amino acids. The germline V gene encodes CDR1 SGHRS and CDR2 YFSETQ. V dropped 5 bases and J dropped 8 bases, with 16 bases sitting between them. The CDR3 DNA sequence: TGCGCCAGCAGAAGCACCACTACGGGAGGCTACACCTTC. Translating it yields CASRSTTTGGYTF. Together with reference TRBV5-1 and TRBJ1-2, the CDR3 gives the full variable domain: KAGVTQTPRYLIKTRGQQVTLSCSPISGHRSVSWYQQTPGQGLQFLFEYFSETQRNKGNFPGRFSGRQFSNSRSEMNVSTLELGDSALYLCASRSTTTGGYTFGSGTRLTVV.

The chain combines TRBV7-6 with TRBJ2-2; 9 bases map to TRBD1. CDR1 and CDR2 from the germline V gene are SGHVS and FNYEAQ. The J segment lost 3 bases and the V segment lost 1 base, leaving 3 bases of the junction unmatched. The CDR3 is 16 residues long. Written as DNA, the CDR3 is TGTGCCAGCAGCTTAGGACAGGGGGACTACACCGGGGAGCTGTTTTTT. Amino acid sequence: CASSLGQGDYTGELFF.

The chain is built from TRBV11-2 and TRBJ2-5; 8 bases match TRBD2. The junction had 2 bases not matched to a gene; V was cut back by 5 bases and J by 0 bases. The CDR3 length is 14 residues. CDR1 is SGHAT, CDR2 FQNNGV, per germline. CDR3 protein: CASSPGGDQETQYF. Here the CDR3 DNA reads TGTGCCAGCAGCCCCGGGGGGGACCAAGAGACCCAGTACTTC.

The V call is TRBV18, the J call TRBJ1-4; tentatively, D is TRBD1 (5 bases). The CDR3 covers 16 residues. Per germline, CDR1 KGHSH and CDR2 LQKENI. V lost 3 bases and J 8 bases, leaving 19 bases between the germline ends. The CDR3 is CASSPPGPGRGEKLFF. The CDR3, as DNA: TGTGCCAGCTCACCCCCAGGCCCAGGGAGGGGAGAAAAACTGTTTTTT.

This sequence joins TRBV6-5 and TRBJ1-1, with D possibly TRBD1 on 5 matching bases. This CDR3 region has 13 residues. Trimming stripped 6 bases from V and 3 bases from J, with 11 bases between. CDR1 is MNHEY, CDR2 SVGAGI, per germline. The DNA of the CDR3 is TGTGCCAGCAGGCCCGCAGGGTACACTGAAGCTTTCTTT. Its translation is CASRPAGYTEAFF.

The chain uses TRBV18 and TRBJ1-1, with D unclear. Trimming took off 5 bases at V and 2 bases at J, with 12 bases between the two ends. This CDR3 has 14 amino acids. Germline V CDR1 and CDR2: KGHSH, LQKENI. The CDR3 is CASSSVNSNTEAFF. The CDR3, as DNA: TGTGCCAGCTCATCGGTCAATTCAAACACTGAAGCTTTCTTT.

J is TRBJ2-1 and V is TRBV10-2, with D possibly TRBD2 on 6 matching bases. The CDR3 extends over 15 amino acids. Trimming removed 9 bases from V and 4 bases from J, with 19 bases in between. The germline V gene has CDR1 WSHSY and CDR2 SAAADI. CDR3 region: CASKEPGASYNEQFF. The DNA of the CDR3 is TGCGCCAGTAAGGAACCGGGAGCTTCTTACAATGAGCAGTTCTTC.

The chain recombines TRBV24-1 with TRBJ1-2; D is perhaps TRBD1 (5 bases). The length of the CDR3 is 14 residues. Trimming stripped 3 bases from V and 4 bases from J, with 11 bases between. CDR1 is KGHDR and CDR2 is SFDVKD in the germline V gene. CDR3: CATSDNRLSYGYTF. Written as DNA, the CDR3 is TGTGCCACCAGTGATAACAGGCTCTCCTATGGCTACACCTTC.

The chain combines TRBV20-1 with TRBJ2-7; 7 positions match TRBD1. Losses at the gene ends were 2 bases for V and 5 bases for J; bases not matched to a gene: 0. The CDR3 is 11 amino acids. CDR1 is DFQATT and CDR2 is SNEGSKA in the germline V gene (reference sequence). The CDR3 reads CSARQGDEQYV. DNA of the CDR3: TGCAGTGCTAGACAGGGGGACGAGCAGTACGTC.

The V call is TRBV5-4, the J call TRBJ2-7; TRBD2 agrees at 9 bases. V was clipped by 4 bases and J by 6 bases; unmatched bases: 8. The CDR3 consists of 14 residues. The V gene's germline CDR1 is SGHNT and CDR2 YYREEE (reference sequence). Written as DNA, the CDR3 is TGTGCCAGCAGCAGGGCGACTAGCGGTGTCGAGCAGTACGTC. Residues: CASSRATSGVEQYV.